A selection of T cell receptor beta chains follows, all from one sample in a study of T cells in Graves' hyperthyroidism and ophthalmopathy. TCRdb re-derived calls from the multiplex PCR reads in MiXCR, one entry per CDR3 protein. The table shows a few hundred thousand distinct CDR3 sequences, with approximately 14% occurring only once. Sequencing used blood. Receptors originate from a middle-aged woman with Graves' ophthalmopathy. CDR3s include the opening cysteine and the closing phenylalanine or tryptophan. Fields, in order: J gene, V gene, clone size, D gene, CDR3 DNA, CDR3 protein. A D gene is named only where the DNA matches it firmly. The size of a clone is reported for some rows only, either as once, few or many, or as a class for expanded clones.

>TRBJ1-2|TRBV4-2|NA|TRBD1
TGTGCCAGCAGCCAAGCAGCCGGGACAGGGGGCGGAGTAGGGTATGGCTACACCTTC
CASSQAAGTGGGVGYGYTF
>TRBJ1-1|TRBV6-1|many|NA
TGTGCCAGCAGTGAAGCGCCCAGGGTCGGGGTAGCTTTCTTT
CASSEAPRVGVAFF
>TRBJ1-2|TRBV12-3/TRBV12-4|many|NA
TGTGCCAGCAGTTTATATTATGGCTACACCTTC
CASSLYYGYTF
>TRBJ2-7|TRBV12-3/TRBV12-4|NA|NA
TGTGCCAGCAGTTTTCGGTCCGTTACCTACGAGCAGTACTTC
CASSFRSVTYEQYF
>TRBJ2-7|TRBV12-3/TRBV12-4|many|TRBD1
TGTGCCAGCGGACAGGTCTGGGGAGAGCAGTACTTC
CASGQVWGEQYF
>TRBJ1-4|TRBV4-1|NA|NA
TGCGCCAGCAGCTCCTTTACCGGCGGTAATGAAAAACTGTTTTTT
CASSSFTGGNEKLFF
>TRBJ1-3|TRBV12-3/TRBV12-4|few|NA
TGTGCCAGCACCCCAACCCGTCACTCTGGAAACACCATATATTTT
CASTPTRHSGNTIYF
>TRBJ1-2|TRBV28|many|NA
TGTGCCAGCAGGGAGGCAGCTAACTATGGCTACACCTTC
CASREAANYGYTF
>TRBJ2-5|TRBV20-1|many|NA
TGCAGTGCTAGCGGTCAGGGGGAGACCCAGTACTTC
CSASGQGETQYF
>TRBJ2-1|TRBV6-1|many|NA
TGTGCCAGCAGTTCCGGACACAGAGAGCAGTTCTTC
CASSSGHREQFF
>TRBJ2-4|TRBV6-5|NA|NA
TGTGCCAGCAGTTACTCCCGGGTCAAAAACATTCAGTACTTC
CASSYSRVKNIQYF
>TRBJ2-2|TRBV11-3|few|NA
TGTGCCAGCAGCCCCCTTGGGGGGGGCTTGGGCACCGGGGAGCTGTTTTTT
CASSPLGGGLGTGELFF
>TRBJ2-7|TRBV28|many|TRBD1
TGTGCCAGCAGACCCGGGACAGATACCTACGAGCAGTACTTC
CASRPGTDTYEQYF
>TRBJ2-5|TRBV2|many|TRBD2
TGTGCCAGCAGGCCCGGGACTAGCGGGAAGACCCAGTACTTC
CASRPGTSGKTQYF
>TRBJ2-3|TRBV7-2|many|TRBD2
TGTGCCAGCAGCTTAGGAGCGGGGTATACGCAGTATTTT
CASSLGAGYTQYF
>TRBJ1-5|TRBV2|many|NA
TGTGCCAGTAAACGGACAGCCTTGAATCAGCCCCAGCATTTT
CASKRTALNQPQHF
>TRBJ2-2|TRBV20-1|many|NA
TGCAGTGCTAGAGATCTAGTAGTGGGCCTTTCCGGGGAGCTGTTTTTT
CSARDLVVGLSGELFF
>TRBJ2-2|TRBV6-1|NA|NA
TGTGCCAGCAGTGGAGCAGACCGGGGAGAGCTGTTTTTT
CASSGADRGELFF
>TRBJ2-1|TRBV12-3/TRBV12-4|many|TRBD1
TGTGCCAGCAGTTTACCCGGGACAGTGGTACATGAGCAGTTCTTC
CASSLPGTVVHEQFF
>TRBJ2-5|TRBV12-5|many|NA
TGTGCTAGTGGGCCGGCCGTTGACGGGAGACAAGAGACCCAGTACTTC
CASGPAVDGRQETQYF
>TRBJ2-1|TRBV7-9|NA|TRBD2
TGTGCCAGCAGCGCCCCCACTAGCGGGGGTTGGAATGAGCAGTTCTTC
CASSAPTSGGWNEQFF
>TRBJ2-5|TRBV20-1|NA|NA
TGCAGTGCTAGAGGCCGCCAAGAGACCCAGTACTTC
CSARGRQETQYF
>TRBJ2-1|TRBV11-1|many|TRBD2
TGTGCCAGCAGTCGGACTAGCGGGAATTACAATGAGCAGTTCTTC
CASSRTSGNYNEQFF
>TRBJ2-7|TRBV6-1|NA|TRBD1
TGTGCCAGCAGTGTCCTCGGGACAGGGTGGTACGAGCAGTACTTC
CASSVLGTGWYEQYF
>TRBJ2-2|TRBV19|few|NA
TGTGCCAGTAGTCCAGGGAGGGGGTTGTTCACCGGGGAGCTGTTTTTT
CASSPGRGLFTGELFF
>TRBJ2-1|TRBV10-3|many|NA
TGTGCCATCAGTGAGCTTGATGAGCAGTTCTTC
CAISELDEQFF
>TRBJ1-2|TRBV29-1|many|NA
TGCAGCGTTGAAGAGTATCAGGGTACAGGCTACACCTTC
CSVEEYQGTGYTF
>TRBJ1-5|TRBV3-1|few|TRBD1
TGTGCCAGCAGCCAAAGTTACAGGGGGGCTCCCCAGCATTTT
CASSQSYRGAPQHF
>TRBJ1-1|TRBV15|NA|NA
TGTGCCACCAGCAGAGCAGCAAGCGCTGAAGCTTTCTTT
CATSRAASAEAFF
>TRBJ2-1|TRBV19|many|TRBD1
TGTGCCAGTAGTATAAGGGGGCCCTACAATGAGCAGTTCTTC
CASSIRGPYNEQFF
>TRBJ1-2|TRBV27|many|NA
TGTGCCAGCAGCCCGGCCCAGGGATTTGGCTACACCTTC
CASSPAQGFGYTF
>TRBJ2-3|TRBV15|many|NA
TGTGCCACCGAGGGGGTAGATACGCAGTATTTT
CATEGVDTQYF
>TRBJ2-2|TRBV9|NA|NA
TGTGCCAGCAGCGTAGTACCCGGGTCGTCCGGGGAGCTGTTTTTT
CASSVVPGSSGELFF
>TRBJ1-2|TRBV28|many|NA
TGTGCCAGCAAGGCCTCGGGAGTAACTAACTATGGCTACACCTTC
CASKASGVTNYGYTF
>TRBJ1-6|TRBV14|NA|TRBD1
TGTGCCAGCAGCCTCAGGGGGGCTAATTCACCCCCCCACTTT
CASSLRGANSPPHF
>TRBJ1-2|TRBV7-9|few|NA
TGTGCCAGCAGCTTAGCCAAGGCGGTCAGGGGTTACGGCTACACCTTC
CASSLAKAVRGYGYTF
>TRBJ1-1|TRBV19|NA|NA
TGTGCCAGTAGTGCCAGTGGGGCCCTGAACACTGAAGCTTTCTTT
CASSASGALNTEAFF
>TRBJ2-5|TRBV5-1|few|NA
TGCGCCAGCAGCTTCACAGGGCCCCTGGGCCAGTACTTC
CASSFTGPLGQYF
>TRBJ2-1|TRBV30|few|NA
TGTGCCTGGAGTCCCACAGACTACAATGAGCAGTTCTTC
CAWSPTDYNEQFF
>TRBJ2-3|TRBV25-1|few|NA
TGTGCCAGCAGCCCTCTGGGTCAGGGCCCCCCGTATTTT
CASSPLGQGPPYF
>TRBJ1-2|TRBV28|many|TRBD1
TGTGCCAGCAATGACAGGGGGCCGAGCTATGGCTACACCTTC
CASNDRGPSYGYTF
>TRBJ1-2|TRBV12-3/TRBV12-4|many|NA
TGTGCCAGCAGTTTAGCGCCGCTGAAAAACTATGGCTACACCTTC
CASSLAPLKNYGYTF
>TRBJ1-6|TRBV20-1|many|NA
TGCAGTGCTGCCGAGGGATGGGCGGCTTATAATTCACCCCTCCACTTT
CSAAEGWAAYNSPLHF
>TRBJ2-7|TRBV20-1|few|NA
TGCAGTGCTAGAGATCCGGCCAGAGTCTACGAGCAGTACTTC
CSARDPARVYEQYF
>TRBJ1-6|TRBV5-1|NA|NA
TGCGCCAGCAGCTTCGGAGGGAAGGATTCACCCCTCCACTTT
CASSFGGKDSPLHF
>TRBJ1-5|TRBV6-1|few|NA
TGTGCCAGCAGTACAGGGTCCCCGGGTCAGCCCCAGCATTTT
CASSTGSPGQPQHF
>TRBJ1-1|TRBV18|few|NA
TGTGCCAGCTCACCAACAAGACAGAACACTGAAGCTTTCTTT
CASSPTRQNTEAFF
>TRBJ2-1|TRBV3-1|few|TRBD2
TGTGCCAGCAGCCTACGGACTAGCGGGGGGCATGAGCAGTTCTTC
CASSLRTSGGHEQFF
>TRBJ2-3|TRBV6-5|NA|TRBD2
TGTGCCAGCAGTTCCAGGGGTAGCGGGGGGGCCGCGGGGGATACGCAGTATTTT
CASSSRGSGGAAGDTQYF
>TRBJ1-6|TRBV14|many|NA
TGTGCCAGCAGCCAACTAGACAGCTATAATTCACCCCTCCACTTT
CASSQLDSYNSPLHF
>TRBJ1-5|TRBV7-9|many|NA
TGTGCCAGCAGCTTTTTGGGTTACAATCAGCCCCAGCATTTT
CASSFLGYNQPQHF
>TRBJ2-7|TRBV3-1|many|NA
TGTGCCAGCAGCCAAGTGACAGGCGAGCAGTACTTC
CASSQVTGEQYF
>TRBJ2-7|TRBV7-9|NA|NA
TGTGCCAGCAGCTTAGGCTCGGGGACCTACGAGCAGTACTTC
CASSLGSGTYEQYF
>TRBJ2-7|TRBV27|NA|TRBD2
TGTGTCAGCAGTCCCACCGGGACTAGGCAGTACTTC
CVSSPTGTRQYF